This T cell receptor (beta chain) was documented in a study of response to subunit inactivated influenza vaccine. From germline, CDR1 is SGHKS and CDR2 YYEKEE (reference sequence). V was pared by 7 bases and J by 15 bases, with 24 bases of the junction left unmatched. The CDR3 has 16 amino acids. This clonotype was seen a few times. MiXCR, applied by TCRdb to the RT-PCR reads, yields one record per CDR3 protein. Of about 700,000 distinct CDR3 sequences in the sample, less than 20% were seen once. This chain uses TRBV5-5 with TRBJ2-1; 8 nucleotides line up with TRBD2. The receptor comes from a man aged 45-60 years who received an inactivated influenza vaccine. The material was PBMCs from blood, obtained 11 to 12 days after vaccination. CDR3 sequence reads: CASGKAGALQITMLFF. As DNA, the CDR3 is TGTGCCAGCGGGAAAGCGGGAGCCCTCCAAATAACAATGTTGTTCTTC.